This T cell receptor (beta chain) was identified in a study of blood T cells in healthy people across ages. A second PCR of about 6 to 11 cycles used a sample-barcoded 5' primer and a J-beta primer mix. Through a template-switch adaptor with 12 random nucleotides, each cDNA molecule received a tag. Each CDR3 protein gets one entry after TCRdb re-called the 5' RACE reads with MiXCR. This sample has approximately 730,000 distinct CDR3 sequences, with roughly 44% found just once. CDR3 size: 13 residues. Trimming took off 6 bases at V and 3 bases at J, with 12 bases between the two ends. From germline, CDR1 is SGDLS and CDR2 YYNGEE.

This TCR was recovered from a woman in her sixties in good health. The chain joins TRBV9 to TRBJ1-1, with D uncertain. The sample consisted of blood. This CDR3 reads CASNKDSDTEAFF. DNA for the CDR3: TGTGCCAGCAACAAGGACTCGGACACTGAAGCTTTCTTT.